Below, 23 T cell receptor beta chains from the same sample are listed, as sequenced in a study of PD-1 blockade in classical Hodgkin lymphoma. Indicated time point: newly diagnosed, previously untreated cHL patient sample. TCRdb's table, derived via immunoSEQ multiplex PCR, lists solely in-frame clones and lacks some. This sample has some 27,000 clones, with approximately 90% found just once. Sequences were obtained from peripheral blood mononuclear cells (PBMCs). Receptors were obtained from a human donor with classical Hodgkin lymphoma.

The V gene is TRBV5-4, the J gene TRBJ2-7, with 11 positions matching TRBD1. The germline CDR1 and CDR2 sequences are SGHNT and YYREEE (reference sequence). The CDR3 extends over 15 amino acids. With V trimmed by 0 bases and J by 8 bases, 7 bases remained unmatched. CDR3 nucleotides: TGTGCCAGCAGCTTGGCGAGTGGGGACAGGGGGAAGCAGTACTTC. This codes for CASSLASGDRGKQYF.

V is TRBV5-5 and J is TRBJ1-2, with unresolved D. There are 12 residues in the CDR3. Trimming took off 4 bases at V and 3 bases at J, with 7 bases between the two ends. CDR1 and CDR2 from the germline V gene are SGHKS and YYEKEE (reference sequence). CDR3 nucleotides: TGTGCCAGCAGCGAAGGTGACTATGGCTACACCTTC. Its protein is CASSEGDYGYTF.

This clone was seen once. The V gene is TRBV7-2, the J gene TRBJ2-3; 9 positions match TRBD2. The germline V gene encodes CDR1 SGHTA and CDR2 FQGNSA. The length of the CDR3 is 16 residues. The J segment lost 3 bases and the V segment lost 5 bases, leaving 9 bases of the junction unmatched. This CDR3 is CASSAYLAGRTDTQYF. Written as DNA, the CDR3 is TGTGCCAGCAGCGCATATCTAGCGGGACGTACAGATACGCAGTATTTT.

The chain carries TRBV2 and TRBJ2-7, with 9 bases identical to TRBD1. V lost 4 bases, J lost 4 bases, and 5 bases stayed unmatched. This CDR3 is 14 amino acids long. CDR1 is SNHLY and CDR2 is FYNNEI in the germline V gene. CDR3 DNA sequence: TGTGCCAGCAGTGTAGGACAGGGGCGGTACGAGCAGTACTTC. Translation gives CASSVGQGRYEQYF.

This clone is a singleton in its sample. This chain uses TRBV6-4 with TRBJ2-7, with 10 bases fitting TRBD1. The CDR3 consists of 15 residues. Germline CDR1 and CDR2: MRHNA and SNTAGT. V lost 8 bases to trimming and J lost 3 bases; unmatched junction nucleotides: 10. The CDR3 protein is CASLAGTGVLYEQYF. The DNA for the CDR3 is TGTGCCAGCCTTGCCGGGACAGGGGTCCTCTACGAGCAGTACTTC.

This sequence joins TRBV7-2 and TRBJ2-7; TRBD1 is a possible D gene (7 bases). Germline V gene data show CDR1 as SGHTA and CDR2 as FQGNSA. V lost 5 bases to trimming and J lost 4 bases, with 18 bases between them. This CDR3 contains 15 residues. The CDR3 is CASSRGGVGGYEQYF. CDR3 coding DNA: TGTGCCAGCAGCCGAGGGGGCGTGGGGGGATACGAGCAGTACTTC. Full variable domain (remainder filled in from reference TRBV7-2 and TRBJ2-7): GAGVSQSPSNKVTEKGKDVELRCDPISGHTALYWYRQSLGQGLEFLIYFQGNSAPDKSGLPSDRFSAERTGGSVSTLTIQRTQQEDSAVYLCASSRGGVGGYEQYFGPGTRLTVT.

This chain connects TRBV6-5 to TRBJ1-1; 8 nucleotides match TRBD1. CDR1 MNHEY and CDR2 SVGAGI come from the germline V gene. J lost 0 bases, V lost 0 bases, and 3 bases had no gene match. The length of the CDR3 is 16 residues. CDR3 DNA sequence: TGTGCCAGCAGTTACTCCTGGACAGGGATGAACACTGAAGCTTTCTTT. This codes for CASSYSWTGMNTEAFF.

This chain uses TRBV6-6 with TRBJ1-1; D is possibly TRBD1 (5 bases). Trimming left V 2 bases short and J 0 bases short, with 10 bases between. The germline V gene has CDR1 MNHNY and CDR2 SVGAGI (reference sequence). This CDR3 is built from 15 residues. The CDR3 sequence is CASSYATEMNTEAFF. The CDR3 DNA reads TGTGCCAGCAGTTACGCGACAGAGATGAACACTGAAGCTTTCTTT.

The chain recombines TRBV6-6 with TRBJ1-5, with D maybe TRBD1 (5 bases). Germline CDR1 reads MNHNY; CDR2 reads SVGAGI (reference sequence). Trimming stripped 7 bases from V and 1 base from J, with 11 bases between. The CDR3 is 14 amino acids. CDR3 in DNA: TGTGCCAGCACCTCGACAGAGAGCAATCAGCCCCAGCATTTT. Translated, it gives CASTSTESNQPQHF.

V usage is TRBV18 and J usage is TRBJ1-1, with 7 nucleotides matching TRBD1. The germline gives CDR1 KGHSH, CDR2 LQKENI. This CDR3 is built from 15 residues. Trimming cost V 2 bases and J 4 bases; bases outside gene matches: 7. CDR3 protein: CASSPFQGGGTEAFF. CDR3 nucleotides: TGTGCCAGCTCACCATTCCAGGGGGGTGGCACTGAAGCTTTCTTT.

The chain links TRBV28 to TRBJ2-5; the D gene is possibly TRBD1 (6 bases). The CDR3 length is 14 residues. Trimming stripped 6 bases from V and 7 bases from J, with 18 bases between. Germline V gene data show CDR1 as MDHEN and CDR2 as SYDVKM. The CDR3 reads CASRPATGLGTQYF. DNA of the CDR3: TGTGCCAGCAGGCCTGCAACAGGGTTAGGGACCCAGTACTTC.

The chain links TRBV28 to TRBJ2-3; D is possibly TRBD1 or TRBD2 (5 bases each). Trimming pared 6 bases from V and 5 bases from J, leaving 15 bases between. Germline CDR1 and CDR2: MDHEN and SYDVKM. The CDR3 covers 14 residues. The CDR3 reads CASRPWGRLDTQYF. CDR3 DNA: TGTGCCAGCAGACCCTGGGGGAGATTAGATACGCAGTATTTT. The complete variable domain, with remaining parts taken from reference TRBV28 and TRBJ2-3, reads DVKVTQSSRYLVKRTGEKVFLECVQDMDHENMFWYRQDPGLGLRLIYFSYDVKMKEKGDIPEGYSVSREKKERFSLILESASTNQTSMYLCASRPWGRLDTQYFGPGTRLTVL.

The chain is built from TRBV7-2 and TRBJ2-3, with D possibly being TRBD2 (6 bases). There are 14 residues in the CDR3. Germline V CDR1 and CDR2: SGHTA, FQGNSA. The V and J ends lost 9 bases and 4 bases respectively, with 17 bases between them. The CDR3 region has the DNA TGTGCCAGTGCCCTGGGAGGTGACGCAGATACGCAGTATTTT. It codes for CASALGGDADTQYF.

This clone has only one observation. The sample contains more than one DNA sequence encoding this CDR3. This chain uses TRBV28 with TRBJ1-1, with D perhaps matching TRBD1 (5 bases). The V end lost 3 bases, the J end lost 1 base, and 9 bases lay between the germline ends. This CDR3 comprises 14 residues. Germline V gene sequence: CDR1 MDHEN, CDR2 SYDVKM. The CDR3 reads CASSFGQPNTEAFF. Written as DNA, the CDR3 is TGTGCCAGCAGTTTCGGACAACCGAACACTGAAGCTTTCTTT.

The gene calls are TRBV5-1 and TRBJ1-1; D remains ambiguous. V was trimmed by 0 bases and J by 3 bases, leaving 6 bases between them. Germline assignment: CDR1 SGHRS and CDR2 YFSETQ. This CDR3 has 13 amino acids. The CDR3 bases are TGCGCCAGCAGCTTGGCAGGTGACACTGAAGCTTTCTTT. Residues: CASSLAGDTEAFF. The full variable domain, its missing parts supplied by reference TRBV5-1 and TRBJ1-1, is KAGVTQTPRYLIKTRGQQVTLSCSPISGHRSVSWYQQTPGQGLQFLFEYFSETQRNKGNFPGRFSGRQFSNSRSEMNVSTLELGDSALYLCASSLAGDTEAFFGQGTRLTVV.

The gene calls are TRBV11-3 and TRBJ2-1, with 9 bases lining up with TRBD1. The CDR3 runs to 17 residues. J lost 6 bases, V lost 5 bases, and 14 bases had no gene match. Germline CDR1 SGHNT, CDR2 YENEEA. The CDR3 spells CASSPRSDRGSGNEQFF. CDR3 nucleotides: TGTGCCAGCAGCCCCAGGTCGGACAGGGGATCAGGCAATGAGCAGTTCTTC.

The genes are TRBV4-3 and TRBJ1-5, with a possible D match to TRBD1 (6 bases). Trimming removed 0 bases at V and 5 bases at J, with 11 bases between. The CDR3 runs 15 residues. The germline CDR1 and CDR2 sequences are LGHNA and YSLEER. The CDR3 nucleotides read TGCGCCAGCAGCCAAGACAGGGGACGGGATCAGCCCCAGCATTTT. Translation gives CASSQDRGRDQPQHF.

The chain uses TRBV7-9 and TRBJ1-1, with D hard to call. V was trimmed by 3 bases and J by 2 bases, leaving 13 bases between them. CDR1 is SEHNR and CDR2 is FQNEAQ in the germline V gene (reference sequence). The CDR3 loop spans 15 amino acids. The CDR3 DNA reads as TGTGCCAGCAGCTTCGGTTCCAGCTCAAACACTGAAGCTTTCTTT. This encodes CASSFGSSSNTEAFF.

A single count supports this clone. The V and J genes are TRBV19 and TRBJ2-5, with 9 bases fitting TRBD2. The V and J ends lost 5 bases and 1 base, in that order; junction bases with no gene match: 11. Germline loops: CDR1 LNHDA, CDR2 SQIVND (reference sequence). This CDR3 has 17 residues. The CDR3 region is CASSPSGLAGRQETQYF. DNA for the CDR3: TGTGCCAGTAGTCCAAGTGGGCTAGCGGGGCGCCAAGAGACCCAGTACTTC.

This chain joins TRBV4-1 and TRBJ1-1, with D maybe TRBD1 (6 bases). Germline CDR1 MGHRA, CDR2 YSYEKL. Trimming removed 1 base at V and 0 bases at J, with 12 bases between. This CDR3 spans 16 amino acids. The CDR3 DNA follows: TGCGCCAGCAGCCAAGGGAGTACAGGGATGAACACTGAAGCTTTCTTT. Translated, it gives CASSQGSTGMNTEAFF.

The J gene is TRBJ2-3, the V gene TRBV28; no firm D call. The germline V gene encodes CDR1 MDHEN and CDR2 SYDVKM. V was clipped by 5 bases and J by 0 bases, with 6 bases between them. The CDR3 has 13 amino acids. The CDR3 region has the DNA TGTGCCAGCAGTAAGCCTAGCACAGATACGCAGTATTTT. This encodes CASSKPSTDTQYF.

V usage is TRBV30 and J usage is TRBJ1-1; a weak D match, TRBD1 (5 bases). The CDR3 length is 13 residues. The V and J ends lost 1 base and 2 bases respectively, with 8 bases between them. Germline CDR1 is GTSNPN and CDR2 is SVGIG (reference sequence). CDR3 nucleotide sequence: TGTGCCTGGAGTGGCCAGGGAAACACTGAAGCTTTCTTT. Protein product: CAWSGQGNTEAFF.

This sequence joins TRBV7-2 and TRBJ2-3; TRBD2 is a possible D gene (5 bases). CDR3 length: 14 amino acids. Germline V gene lookup returns CDR1 SGHTA and CDR2 FQGNSA. V gave up 3 bases and J gave up 4 bases, with 11 bases separating them. CDR3 protein: CASSFGISADTQYF. CDR3 nucleotide sequence: TGTGCCAGCAGCTTCGGGATTAGCGCAGATACGCAGTATTTT. Together with reference TRBV7-2 and TRBJ2-3, the CDR3 gives the full variable domain: GAGVSQSPSNKVTEKGKDVELRCDPISGHTALYWYRQSLGQGLEFLIYFQGNSAPDKSGLPSDRFSAERTGGSVSTLTIQRTQQEDSAVYLCASSFGISADTQYFGPGTRLTVL.